Below, 9 T cell receptor beta chains from the same sample are listed, as sequenced in a study of blood T cell repertoires in COVID-19. Sequenced by immunoSEQ multiplex PCR; TCRdb stores in-frame clones only, minus some. Of under 550,000 clones listed, 70% to 90% were seen once; the top ten hold 0.8% to 0.85%. Sequences were obtained from peripheral blood. These receptors all stem from a man aged 18 to 29 with COVID-19, enrolled during active disease.

The chain is built from TRBV19 and TRBJ1-2, with D possibly being TRBD1 (5 bases). Trimming removed 3 bases from V and 4 bases from J, with 15 bases in between. CDR3 length: 15 residues. Per germline, CDR1 LNHDA and CDR2 SQIVND (reference sequence). The CDR3 sequence: CASSIHMTVSYGYTF. DNA for the CDR3: TGTGCCAGTAGTATCCACATGACAGTTAGCTATGGCTACACCTTC.

The CDR3 reads CASSQAPQGAKGEKLFF. CDR3 in DNA: TGCGCCAGCAGCCAAGCCCCTCAGGGGGCCAAGGGTGAAAAACTGTTTTTT. The V gene is TRBV4-1, the J gene TRBJ1-4; 8 bases line up with TRBD1. CDR3 length: 17 residues. Trimming at V came to 1 base and at J to 7 bases, leaving 11 bases not matched to a gene. Germline V gives CDR1 MGHRA, CDR2 YSYEKL.

The rearrangement joins TRBV7-9 to TRBJ1-1, with 8 bases aligning to TRBD1. The CDR3 has 15 amino acids. Trimming cost V 3 bases and J 4 bases; bases outside gene matches: 7. Germline loops: CDR1 SEHNR, CDR2 FQNEAQ (reference sequence). CDR3 DNA sequence: TGTGCCAGCAGCTTGAGTGGCAGGGGGCCCACTGAAGCTTTCTTT. Protein: CASSLSGRGPTEAFF.

This clone is a singleton in its sample. The chain employs TRBV15 and TRBJ2-2; TRBD2 aligns across 8 bases. The J segment lost 4 bases and the V segment lost 1 base, leaving 2 bases of the junction unmatched. Germline lookup yields CDR1 LNHNV and CDR2 YYDKDF (reference sequence). The CDR3 length is 15 residues. CDR3 coding DNA: TGTGCCACCAGCAGAGGCGGGGGGTCCACCGGGGAGCTGTTTTTT. It translates to CATSRGGGSTGELFF.

The rearrangement links TRBV20-1 to TRBJ1-3; D remains ambiguous. The CDR3 has 11 residues. Per germline, CDR1 DFQATT and CDR2 SNEGSKA (reference sequence). V lost 3 bases and J lost 2, with 2 bases in between. The CDR3 DNA reads TGCAGTGCTAGCGCTGGAAACACCATATATTTT. Translating it yields CSASAGNTIYF.

This clone was seen once. The chain employs TRBV29-1 and TRBJ2-5; a possible D gene is TRBD1 (6 bases). The CDR3 totals 14 residues. From germline, CDR1 is SQVTM and CDR2 ANQGSEA. The V end was cut by 5 bases, the J end by 5 bases, with 18 bases between. The CDR3 DNA is TGCAGCGTTAGAGGCAGGGGATTCGTTGAGACCCAGTACTTC. Translated: CSVRGRGFVETQYF. Full variable domain (missing parts from reference TRBV29-1 and TRBJ2-5): SAVISQKPSRDICQRGTSLTIQCQVDSQVTMMFWYRQQPGQSLTLIATANQGSEATYESGFVIDKFPISRPNLTFSTLTVSNMSPEDSSIYLCSVRGRGFVETQYFGPGTRLLVL.

This sequence joins TRBV19 and TRBJ2-5, with TRBD1 matching over 7 bases. Losses at the gene ends were 2 bases for V and 4 bases for J; bases not matched to a gene: 7. The CDR3 contains 15 residues. CDR1 is LNHDA and CDR2 is SQIVND in the germline V gene (reference sequence). The CDR3, as DNA: TGTGCCAGTAGTATACCCACAGGGGTCGGAGAGACCCAGTACTTC. It is translated as CASSIPTGVGETQYF.

The chain joins TRBV6-1 to TRBJ1-1; D may be TRBD1 (5 bases). Germline CDR1 MNHNS, CDR2 SASEGT. Deletions cut 3 bases from V and 1 base from J, with 12 bases between. The length of the CDR3 is 15 residues. The CDR3 here is CASSEGRTPNTEAFF. The CDR3 bases are TGTGCCAGCAGTGAGGGGCGGACACCGAACACTGAAGCTTTCTTT.

This clone has just a few counts. The chain uses TRBV5-6 and TRBJ2-3, with 12 bases fitting TRBD2. Trimming took 1 base from V and 3 from J; bases not matched to a gene: 3. From germline, CDR1 is SGHDT and CDR2 YYEEEE. The CDR3 loop spans 16 amino acids. CDR3 sequence reads: CASSLSTSGGTDTQYF. The CDR3, as DNA: TGTGCCAGCAGCTTGAGTACTAGCGGGGGGACAGATACGCAGTATTTT.